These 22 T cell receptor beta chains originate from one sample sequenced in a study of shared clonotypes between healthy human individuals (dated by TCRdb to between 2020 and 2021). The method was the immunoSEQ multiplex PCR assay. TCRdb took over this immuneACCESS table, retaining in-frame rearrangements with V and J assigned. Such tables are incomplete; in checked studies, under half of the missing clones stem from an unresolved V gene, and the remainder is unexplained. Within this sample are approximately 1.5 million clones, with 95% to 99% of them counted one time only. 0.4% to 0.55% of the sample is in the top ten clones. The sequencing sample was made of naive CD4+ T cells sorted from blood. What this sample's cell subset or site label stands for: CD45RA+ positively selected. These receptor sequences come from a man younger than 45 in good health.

This CDR3 is CASSLARVPYNEQFF. CDR3 coding DNA: TGCGCCAGCAGCTTGGCTAGGGTCCCCTACAATGAGCAGTTCTTC. The J gene is TRBJ2-1, the V gene TRBV5-1; D gene unclear. Trimming stripped 0 bases from V and 2 bases from J, with 9 bases between. The CDR3 consists of 15 residues. Germline V gene lookup returns CDR1 SGHRS and CDR2 YFSETQ.

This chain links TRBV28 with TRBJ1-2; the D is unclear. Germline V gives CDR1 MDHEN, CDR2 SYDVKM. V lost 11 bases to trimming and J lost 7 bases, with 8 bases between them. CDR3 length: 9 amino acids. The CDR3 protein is CASGLGYTF. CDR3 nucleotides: TGTGCCTCCGGGCTTGGCTACACCTTC.

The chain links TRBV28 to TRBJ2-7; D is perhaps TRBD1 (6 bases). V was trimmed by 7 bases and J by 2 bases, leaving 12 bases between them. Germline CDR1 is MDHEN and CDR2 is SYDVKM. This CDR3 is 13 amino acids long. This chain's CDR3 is CASMSRGTYEQYF. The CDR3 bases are TGTGCCAGCATGTCCAGGGGAACCTACGAGCAGTACTTC.

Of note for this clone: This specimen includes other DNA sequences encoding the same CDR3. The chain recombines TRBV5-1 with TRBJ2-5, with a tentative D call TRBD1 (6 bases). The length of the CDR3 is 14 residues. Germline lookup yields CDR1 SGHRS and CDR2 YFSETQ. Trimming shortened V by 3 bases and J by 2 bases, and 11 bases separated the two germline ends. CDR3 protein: CASSSLGGQETQYF. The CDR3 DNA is TGCGCCAGCAGCTCACTAGGGGGACAAGAGACCCAGTACTTC.

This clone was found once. The CDR3 loop is CASSRTGASTDTQYF. The DNA of the CDR3 is TGTGCCAGCAGTCGGACAGGGGCAAGCACAGATACGCAGTATTTT. This chain joins TRBV5-4 and TRBJ2-3, with 9 bases lining up with TRBD1. J gave up 0 bases and V 5 bases, and 4 bases lay outside the gene matches. This CDR3 has 15 amino acids. Germline V lookup: CDR1 SGHNT, CDR2 YYREEE (reference sequence).

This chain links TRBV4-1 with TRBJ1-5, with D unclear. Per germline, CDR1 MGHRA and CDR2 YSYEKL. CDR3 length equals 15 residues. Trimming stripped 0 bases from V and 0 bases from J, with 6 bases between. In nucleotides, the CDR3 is TGCGCCAGCAGCCAAGAGGATAATAGCAATCAGCCCCAGCATTTT. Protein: CASSQEDNSNQPQHF.

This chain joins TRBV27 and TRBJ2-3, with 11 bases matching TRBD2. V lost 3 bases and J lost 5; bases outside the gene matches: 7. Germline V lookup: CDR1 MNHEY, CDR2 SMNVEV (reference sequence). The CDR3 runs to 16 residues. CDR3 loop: CASSLVLAGGGDTQYF. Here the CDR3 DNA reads TGTGCCAGCAGTTTGGTTCTAGCGGGAGGTGGAGATACGCAGTATTTT.

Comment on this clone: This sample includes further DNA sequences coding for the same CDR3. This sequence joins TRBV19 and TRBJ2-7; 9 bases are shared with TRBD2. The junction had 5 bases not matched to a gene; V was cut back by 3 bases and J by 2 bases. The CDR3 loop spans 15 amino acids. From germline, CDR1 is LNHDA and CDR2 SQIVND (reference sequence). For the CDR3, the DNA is TGTGCCAGTAGTATGGGCCTAGCGGGGACCTACGAGCAGTACTTC. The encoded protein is CASSMGLAGTYEQYF.

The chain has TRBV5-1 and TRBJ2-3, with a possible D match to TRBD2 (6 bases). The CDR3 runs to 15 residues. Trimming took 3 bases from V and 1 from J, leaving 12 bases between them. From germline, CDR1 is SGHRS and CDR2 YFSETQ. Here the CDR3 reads CASSSRDLGTDTQYF. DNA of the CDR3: TGCGCCAGCAGCTCCCGGGACTTAGGCACAGATACGCAGTATTTT.

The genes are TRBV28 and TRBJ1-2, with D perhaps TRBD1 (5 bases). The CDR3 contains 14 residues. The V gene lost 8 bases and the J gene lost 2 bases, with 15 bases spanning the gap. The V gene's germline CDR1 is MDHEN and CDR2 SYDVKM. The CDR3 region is CASRKGHLNYGYTF. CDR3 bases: TGTGCCAGCCGAAAAGGACACCTCAACTATGGCTACACCTTC.

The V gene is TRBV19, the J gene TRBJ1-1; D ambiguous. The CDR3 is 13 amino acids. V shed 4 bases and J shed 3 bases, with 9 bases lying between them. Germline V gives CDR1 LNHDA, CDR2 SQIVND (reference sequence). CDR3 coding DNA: TGTGCCAGTAGTACCCCCCGGGACACTGAAGCTTTCTTT. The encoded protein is CASSTPRDTEAFF.

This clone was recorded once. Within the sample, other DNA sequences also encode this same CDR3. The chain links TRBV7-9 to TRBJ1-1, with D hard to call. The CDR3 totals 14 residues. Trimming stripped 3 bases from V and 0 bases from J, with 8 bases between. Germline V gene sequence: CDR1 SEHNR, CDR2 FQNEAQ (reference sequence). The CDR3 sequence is CASSFGGLNTEAFF. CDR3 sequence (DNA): TGTGCCAGCAGCTTTGGCGGATTGAACACTGAAGCTTTCTTT. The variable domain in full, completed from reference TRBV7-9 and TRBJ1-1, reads DTGVSQNPRHKITKRGQNVTFRCDPISEHNRLYWYRQTLGQGPEFLTYFQNEAQLEKSRLLSDRFSAERPKGSFSTLEIQRTEQGDSAMYLCASSFGGLNTEAFFGQGTRLTVV.

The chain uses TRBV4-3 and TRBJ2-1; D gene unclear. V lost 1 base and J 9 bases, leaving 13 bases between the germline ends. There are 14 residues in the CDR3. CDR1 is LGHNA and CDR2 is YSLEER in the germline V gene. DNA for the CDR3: TGCGCCAGCAGCCAAGCTAGGTGGTCAGGTGAGCAGTTCTTC. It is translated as CASSQARWSGEQFF.

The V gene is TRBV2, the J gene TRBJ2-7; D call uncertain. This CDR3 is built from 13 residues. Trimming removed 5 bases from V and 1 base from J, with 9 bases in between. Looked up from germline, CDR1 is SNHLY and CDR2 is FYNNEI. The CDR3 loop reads CASSRVTSYEQYF. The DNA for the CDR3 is TGTGCCAGCAGTCGGGTCACTTCCTACGAGCAGTACTTC.

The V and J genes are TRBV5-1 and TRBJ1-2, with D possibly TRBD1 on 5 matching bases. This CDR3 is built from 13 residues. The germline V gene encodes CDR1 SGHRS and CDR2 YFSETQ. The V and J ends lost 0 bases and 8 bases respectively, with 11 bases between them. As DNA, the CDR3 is TGCGCCAGCAGCTTGGCGGGAGAGGGGGGCTACACCTTC. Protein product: CASSLAGEGGYTF.

For the CDR3, the DNA is TGTGCCAGCGCCGAAAGGGGGGGACAGGGATCTGGAAACACCATATATTTT. It is translated as CASAERGGQGSGNTIYF. This chain connects TRBV9 to TRBJ1-3; 9 bases match TRBD1. The CDR3 runs 17 residues. Germline CDR1 is SGDLS and CDR2 is YYNGEE. V trimming: 7 bases; J trimming: 1 base; junction bases outside the gene matches: 12.

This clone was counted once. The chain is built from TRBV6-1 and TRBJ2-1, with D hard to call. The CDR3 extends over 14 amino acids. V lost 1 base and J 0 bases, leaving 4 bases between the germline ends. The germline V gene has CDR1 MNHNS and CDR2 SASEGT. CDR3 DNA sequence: TGTGCCAGCAGTGAAGGGAGCTCCTACAATGAGCAGTTCTTC. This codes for CASSEGSSYNEQFF.

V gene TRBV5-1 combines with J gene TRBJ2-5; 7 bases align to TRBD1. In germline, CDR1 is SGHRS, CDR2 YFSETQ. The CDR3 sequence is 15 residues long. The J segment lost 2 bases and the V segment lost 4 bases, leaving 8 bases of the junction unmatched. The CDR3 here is CASSIGTAEQETQYF. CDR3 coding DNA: TGCGCCAGCAGCATCGGGACAGCGGAACAAGAGACCCAGTACTTC.

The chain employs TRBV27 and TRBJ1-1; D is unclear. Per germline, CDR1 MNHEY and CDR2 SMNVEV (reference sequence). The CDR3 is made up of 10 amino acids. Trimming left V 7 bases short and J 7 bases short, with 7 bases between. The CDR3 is CASMVVEAFF. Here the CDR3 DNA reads TGTGCCAGCATGGTGGTTGAAGCTTTCTTT.

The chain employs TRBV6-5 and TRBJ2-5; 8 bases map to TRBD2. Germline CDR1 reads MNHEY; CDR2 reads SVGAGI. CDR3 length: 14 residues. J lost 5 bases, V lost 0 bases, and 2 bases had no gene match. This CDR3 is CASSYSGLGETQYF. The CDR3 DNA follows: TGTGCCAGCAGTTACTCGGGACTAGGTGAGACCCAGTACTTC.

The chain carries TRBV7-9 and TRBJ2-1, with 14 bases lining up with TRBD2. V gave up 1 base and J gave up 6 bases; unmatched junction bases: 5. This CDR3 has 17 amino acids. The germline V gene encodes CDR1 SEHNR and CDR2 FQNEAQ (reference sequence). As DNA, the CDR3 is TGTGCCAGCAGCTTAGTGGGGGGACTAGCGGGAGCCAATGAGCAGTTCTTC. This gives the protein CASSLVGGLAGANEQFF.

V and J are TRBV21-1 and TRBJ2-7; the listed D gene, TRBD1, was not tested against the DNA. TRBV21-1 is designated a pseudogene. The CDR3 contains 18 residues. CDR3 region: CASSNPPAGEVLSYEQCF. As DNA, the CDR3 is TGTGCCAGCAGCAACCCCCCGGCAGGGGAAGTATTGTCCTACGAGCAGTGCTTC.